This entry lists 17 T cell receptor beta chains sequenced from one sample in a study of post-analysis software for immune sequencing data. Study findings and constraints: Roughly five TRBV segments were significantly more frequent in patients than in controls. TRBV5-6, TRBV5-1 and TRBV20-1 were among these segments.

Unique molecular identifiers were built into the TCR beta cDNA libraries. MiXCR, run by TCRdb on the PCR reads, gives a single entry per CDR3 protein. The sample consists of approximately 690,000 distinct CDR3 sequences, 55% to 60% of them appearing once. Their target antigens are unknown. Source material: blood. These receptors were taken from a girl aged 2-10 years with multiple sclerosis.

This chain uses TRBV10-3 with TRBJ2-5; 8 nucleotides agree with TRBD1. The J call may be wrong; the DNA end is better matched by TRBJ2-7. CDR1 is ENHRY and CDR2 is SYGVKD in the germline V gene. CDR3 length equals 14 residues. The CDR3 nucleotides read TGTGCCATCAGGGCGACAGGGGAATACTACGAGCAGTACTTC. It encodes CAIRATGEYYEQYF.

The rearrangement joins TRBV29-1 to TRBJ2-5; a weak D match, TRBD2 (5 bases). Germline V lookup: CDR1 SQVTM, CDR2 ANQGSEA. Trimming took 6 bases from V and 11 from J, leaving 22 bases between them. The CDR3 totals 13 residues. The CDR3 coding sequence is TGCAGCGTCTACGTCGACTATAACGATGAGCAGTACTTC. It is translated as CSVYVDYNDEQYF.

Only a few counts were recorded for this clonotype. J is TRBJ1-1 and V is TRBV6-5, with a tentative D call TRBD1 (6 bases). Germline CDR1 and CDR2: MNHEY and SVGAGI. This CDR3 region has 14 residues. Trimming cost V 0 bases and J 2 bases, with 7 bases left between them. CDR3 coding DNA: TGTGCCAGCAGTTACTCGGGGGGCAACACTGAAGCTTTCTTT. It is translated as CASSYSGGNTEAFF.

This clonotype showed up just a few times. For the CDR3, the DNA is TGTGCCAGCAGTTTAGCTAGCGGGAGGGCTTGGAATGAGCAGTTCTTC. Translating gives CASSLASGRAWNEQFF. The gene calls are TRBV12-3 or TRBV12-4 and TRBJ2-1, with TRBD2 matching 11 bases. The CDR3 consists of 16 residues. V was clipped by 0 bases and J by 7 bases; unmatched bases: 5.

The chain joins TRBV3-1 to TRBJ2-1; tentative D call: TRBD2 (6 bases). The CDR3 totals 13 residues. The V end lost 1 base, the J end lost 10 bases, and 11 bases lay between the germline ends. The germline V gene has CDR1 LGHDT and CDR2 YNNKEL (reference sequence). The CDR3 here is CASSQGLEGEQFF. CDR3 nucleotide sequence: TGTGCCAGCAGCCAAGGACTAGAGGGGGAGCAGTTCTTC.

The CDR3 DNA reads as TGTGCCAGCAGTATTCTACGGGGAGGGGTCTACGAGCAGTACTTC. Amino acids: CASSILRGGVYEQYF. The V gene is TRBV7-9, the J gene TRBJ2-7; 7 nucleotides agree with TRBD2. Germline V CDR1 and CDR2: SEHNR, FQNEAQ (reference sequence). Trimming at V came to 6 bases and at J to 3 bases, leaving 11 bases not matched to a gene. The CDR3 runs to 15 residues.

The gene calls are TRBV5-1 and TRBJ2-5; D unclear. The CDR3 is made up of 14 amino acids. Trimming left V 1 base short and J 5 bases short, with 12 bases between. Per germline, CDR1 SGHRS and CDR2 YFSETQ. The CDR3, as DNA: TGCGCCAGCAGCTTGCCTGGGATTGAGGAGACCCAGTACTTC. Translation gives CASSLPGIEETQYF.

The sample holds a few counts of this clonotype. The chain combines TRBV7-2 with TRBJ2-5; tentative D call: TRBD1 (5 bases). Germline V gene data show CDR1 as SGHTA and CDR2 as FQGNSA. There are 14 residues in the CDR3. With 2 bases removed from V and 5 bases from J, the gap between germline ends came to 12 bases. For the CDR3, the DNA is TGTGCCAGCAGCTTACTGGGGCGCAGGGAGACCCAGTACTTC. This gives the protein CASSLLGRRETQYF.

CDR3 in amino acids: CASSSGLAGASYEQYF. CDR3 nucleotides: TGCGCCAGCAGCTCGGGACTAGCGGGAGCCAGTTACGAGCAGTACTTC. This chain joins TRBV5-1 and TRBJ2-7; TRBD2 matches at 14 bases. Per germline, CDR1 SGHRS and CDR2 YFSETQ. The junction had 6 bases not matched to a gene; V was cut back by 3 bases and J by 4 bases. CDR3 length: 16 amino acids.

The V call is TRBV9, the J call TRBJ2-3; no reliable D call. V lost 4 bases and J 0 bases, leaving 24 bases between the germline ends. Germline V gene sequence: CDR1 SGDLS, CDR2 YYNGEE. The CDR3 sequence is 19 residues long. In nucleotides, the CDR3 is TGTGCCAGCAGCCCTCAAGGTATAGGTATACTGACTAGCACAGATACGCAGTATTTT. Residues: CASSPQGIGILTSTDTQYF.

The chain is built from TRBV15 and TRBJ2-1, with 7 bases matching TRBD1. Trimming cost V 2 bases and J 0 bases; bases outside gene matches: 4. This CDR3 region has 16 residues. Germline loops: CDR1 LNHNV, CDR2 YYDKDF (reference sequence). The CDR3 sequence is CATSRNDRDSYNEQFF. CDR3 nucleotides: TGTGCCACCAGCAGAAACGACAGGGACTCCTACAATGAGCAGTTCTTC.

The chain joins TRBV6-6 to TRBJ2-5, with unresolved D. The germline V and J ends were trimmed by 1 base and 3 bases, with 6 bases remaining between them. CDR1 and CDR2 (germline): MNHNY, SVGAGI (reference sequence). The CDR3 loop spans 13 amino acids. The CDR3 loop reads CASSYFEEETQYF. In nucleotides, the CDR3 is TGTGCCAGCAGTTACTTCGAGGAAGAGACCCAGTACTTC.

V is TRBV4-2 and J is TRBJ2-3; 7 bases match TRBD1. The length of the CDR3 is 16 residues. With 3 bases clipped from V and 6 bases from J, the junction kept 12 bases outside the gene matches. Looked up from germline, CDR1 is LGHNA and CDR2 is YNFKEQ. In DNA, the CDR3 is TGTGCCAGCAGCCAGGCGACCACTGACAGGGCCGATACGCAGTATTTT. Amino acid sequence: CASSQATTDRADTQYF.

This chain uses TRBV5-1 with TRBJ2-1; 12 bases agree with TRBD2. CDR3 length: 15 amino acids. Germline values: CDR1 SGHRS, CDR2 YFSETQ. V trimming: 2 bases; J trimming: 8 bases; junction bases outside the gene matches: 5. CDR3 amino acids: CASSFLAGGTDEQFF. The CDR3, as DNA: TGCGCCAGCAGCTTCCTAGCGGGGGGGACGGATGAGCAGTTCTTC.

This clonotype was observed a handful of times. Here the CDR3 reads CASKVAGPYEQYF. The CDR3 nucleotides are TGTGCCAGCAAGGTAGCGGGACCCTACGAGCAGTACTTC. J is TRBJ2-7 and V is TRBV2; 8 bases agree with TRBD2. V lost 7 bases to trimming and J lost 2 bases; unmatched junction nucleotides: 4. Germline V gene sequence: CDR1 SNHLY, CDR2 FYNNEI. The CDR3 is made up of 13 amino acids.

The chain combines TRBV6-5 with TRBJ1-5; D possibly corresponds to TRBD1 (6 bases). The CDR3 runs to 15 residues. Germline assignment: CDR1 MNHEY and CDR2 SVGAGI. With 6 bases removed from V and 1 base from J, the gap between germline ends came to 13 bases. DNA for the CDR3: TGTGCCAGCAGACCCGGACAGTTGAGCAATCAGCCCCAGCATTTT. Translation: CASRPGQLSNQPQHF.

This clonotype was observed a handful of times. The genes are TRBV12-3 or TRBV12-4 and TRBJ2-7; D remains ambiguous. There are 12 residues in the CDR3. Trimming cost V 8 bases and J 3 bases, with 11 bases left between them. In DNA, the CDR3 is TGTGCCAGCTCTACTCAGTTCTACGAGCAGTACTTC. Translating gives CASSTQFYEQYF.